One sample yielded the 10 T cell receptor beta chains listed below, sequenced in a study of early stage breast cancer tumors. The data were produced by immunoSEQ multiplex PCR, yet TCRdb's version contains in-frame clones alone and is incomplete. The sample has roughly 49,000 clones; around 78% are singletons. Sample: blood. The origin of the receptors is a person in their 40s with breast cancer.

The V gene is TRBV7-2, the J gene TRBJ1-1; possibly TRBD1 for D (5 bases). Trimming took off 2 bases at V and 6 bases at J, with 13 bases between the two ends. Germline CDR1 reads SGHTA; CDR2 reads FQGNSA. The CDR3 runs 14 residues. CDR3 in amino acids: CASSLMQGSAEAFF. As DNA, the CDR3 is TGTGCCAGCAGCTTAATGCAGGGCTCGGCTGAAGCTTTCTTT.

The J gene is TRBJ2-2, the V gene TRBV9, with D tentatively TRBD1 (5 bases). CDR1 and CDR2 (germline): SGDLS, YYNGEE. The CDR3 extends over 16 amino acids. Trimming pared 0 bases from V and 2 bases from J, leaving 11 bases between. In nucleotides, the CDR3 is TGTGCCAGCAGCGTAGTAAGTACAGGCAACACCGGGGAGCTGTTTTTT. Protein: CASSVVSTGNTGELFF.

V is TRBV2 and J is TRBJ2-6; D is uncertain. Looked up from germline, CDR1 is SNHLY and CDR2 is FYNNEI. The CDR3 is made up of 14 amino acids. The CDR3 nucleotides read TGTGCAAGCCGAGTCCGATCTGGGGCCAACGTCCTGACTTTC. Encoded protein: CASRVRSGANVLTF.

V is TRBV2 and J is TRBJ2-6, with D unclear. Per germline, CDR1 SNHLY and CDR2 FYNNEI. This CDR3 has 13 amino acids. The V and J ends lost 7 bases and 1 base respectively, with 5 bases between them. DNA of the CDR3: TGTGCCAGCATATGGTCTGGGGCCAACGTCCTGACTTTC. Protein sequence: CASIWSGANVLTF.

The rearrangement uses TRBV7-9 and TRBJ1-4; TRBD1 might be the D (5 bases). The germline CDR1 and CDR2 sequences are SEHNR and FQNEAQ (reference sequence). The CDR3 runs 19 residues. Trimming removed 3 bases from V and 7 bases from J, with 27 bases in between. CDR3 nucleotides: TGTGCCAGCAGCTTGGGGACGCTACGCGGGTCGGTAGGTGGTGAAAAACTGTTTTTT. It specifies CASSLGTLRGSVGGEKLFF.

The V and J genes are TRBV19 and TRBJ1-2; D is uncertain. This CDR3 region has 16 residues. Germline V gene sequence: CDR1 LNHDA, CDR2 SQIVND (reference sequence). Trimming removed 3 bases at V and 0 bases at J, with 14 bases between. CDR3 bases: TGTGCCAGTAGTATCCAAGCGACTGCAGCTAACTATGGCTACACCTTC. Translated: CASSIQATAANYGYTF.

As for this clone: A much larger clone lies a single base off, so this may be a read error. V usage is TRBV6-4 and J usage is TRBJ2-3; the match to TRBD2 covers 10 bases. Germline V lookup: CDR1 MRHNA, CDR2 SNTAGT. This CDR3 region has 14 residues. The V segment lost 6 bases and the J segment 2 bases; nucleotides outside the gene matches: 2. The CDR3 DNA reads TGTGCCAGCAGCCTAGCGGGAGACACAGATACGCAGTATTTT. The encoded protein is CASSLAGDTDTQYF.

This clone has only one observation. The V call is TRBV25-1, the J call TRBJ2-7; D gene unclear. Trimming cost V 5 bases and J 3 bases, with 11 bases left between them. The CDR3 is 13 amino acids. Germline CDR1 and CDR2: MGHDK and SYGVNS. CDR3 sequence (DNA): TGTGCCAGCAGTAGACTGACCCTCTACGAGCAGTACTTC. The encoded protein is CASSRLTLYEQYF.

J is TRBJ2-6 and V is TRBV30, with D perhaps matching TRBD1 or TRBD2 (5 bases each). V lost 4 bases and J lost 4, with 20 bases in between. Germline CDR1 reads GTSNPN; CDR2 reads SVGIG (reference sequence). This CDR3 has 17 amino acids. As DNA, the CDR3 is TGTGCCTGGAAAAAGTGGGACCTAACATCCGGGGCCAACGTCCTGACTTTC. Its protein is CAWKKWDLTSGANVLTF. Filled out from reference TRBV30 and TRBJ2-6, the complete variable domain reads SQTIHQWPATLVQPVGSPLSLECTVEGTSNPNLYWYRQAAGRGLQLLFYSVGIGQISSEVPQNLSASRPQDRQFILSSKKLLLSDSGFYLCAWKKWDLTSGANVLTFGAGSRLTVL.

This sequence joins TRBV21-1 and TRBJ2-7. TRBV21-1 is a pseudogene locus. The length of the CDR3 is 17 residues. CDR3 DNA: TGTGCCAGCAGCAAAAGGGACGCTAGGGGATGCTCCTACGAGCAGTACTTC. Protein sequence: CASSKRDARGCSYEQYF.